This entry lists 21 T cell receptor beta chains sequenced from one sample in a study of blood T cell repertoires in COVID-19. Data came from immunoSEQ multiplex PCR; TCRdb stores just in-frame clones and leaves some out. There are around 61,000 clones in the sample; over 75% occur only once, and approximately 3% lies in the top ten. Sequenced input: peripheral blood. The receptor source for this set is a man over 45 with active COVID-19.

V usage is TRBV7-2 and J usage is TRBJ2-3; TRBD2 matches 12 bases. Germline V gene sequence: CDR1 SGHTA, CDR2 FQGNSA. Trimming cost V 2 bases and J 6 bases; bases outside gene matches: 3. The CDR3 spans 15 residues. The CDR3 bases are TGTGCCAGCAGCTTATCTAGCGGGAGGGTGGATACGCAGTATTTT. As protein: CASSLSSGRVDTQYF. Full variable domain (rest looked up from reference TRBV7-2 and TRBJ2-3): GAGVSQSPSNKVTEKGKDVELRCDPISGHTALYWYRQSLGQGLEFLIYFQGNSAPDKSGLPSDRFSAERTGGSVSTLTIQRTQQEDSAVYLCASSLSSGRVDTQYFGPGTRLTVL.

The genes are TRBV6-5 and TRBJ2-5, with D possibly matching TRBD2 (5 bases). Trimming pared 8 bases from V and 2 bases from J, leaving 18 bases between. The length of the CDR3 is 15 residues. CDR1 and CDR2 (germline): MNHEY, SVGAGI. This CDR3 is CASQTRGRIQETQYF. CDR3 coding DNA: TGTGCCAGCCAAACCCGGGGTCGGATACAAGAGACCCAGTACTTC.

This chain links TRBV2 with TRBJ2-5; no definite D call. The germline V gene has CDR1 SNHLY and CDR2 FYNNEI. The CDR3 totals 13 residues. Trimming cost V 3 bases and J 1 base, with 6 bases left between them. CDR3 DNA sequence: TGTGCCAGCAGTGAGTCTCGCCAAGAGACCCAGTACTTC. This codes for CASSESRQETQYF.

This clone was detected only a few times. The J gene is TRBJ2-3, the V gene TRBV24-1; no firm D call. The germline V gene encodes CDR1 KGHDR and CDR2 SFDVKD. V lost 1 base to trimming and J lost 2 bases, with 3 bases between them. The CDR3 has 13 residues. The CDR3 DNA is TGTGCCACCAGTGATTTCCTCACAGATACGCAGTATTTT. Protein sequence: CATSDFLTDTQYF.

V is TRBV28 and J is TRBJ2-3; 9 bases match TRBD1. Unmatched junction bases numbered 7, after V lost 3 bases and J lost 6 bases. The germline gives CDR1 MDHEN, CDR2 SYDVKM. CDR3 length: 15 amino acids. DNA for the CDR3: TGTGCCAGCAGTTTGGAACAGGGGGCGCGGGATACGCAGTATTTT. It is translated as CASSLEQGARDTQYF.

This sequence joins TRBV7-7 and TRBJ2-2, with 7 bases lining up with TRBD1. The germline V gene has CDR1 SSHAT and CDR2 FNYEAQ (reference sequence). The trim removed 3 bases at V and 6 bases at J, leaving 13 bases unmatched. The CDR3 runs to 17 residues. The CDR3 DNA reads as TGTGCCAGCAGCTTGTCCGCCGGGACAGTTCGGTCCGGGGAGCTGTTTTTT. Amino acid sequence: CASSLSAGTVRSGELFF.

This clone was seen a handful of times. This chain connects TRBV4-1 to TRBJ1-5; no reliable D call. The V end was cut by 1 base, the J end by 4 bases, with 17 bases between. CDR1 MGHRA and CDR2 YSYEKL come from the germline V gene. The CDR3 extends over 17 amino acids. CDR3 in amino acids: CASSQGSITVRNQPQHF. The CDR3 nucleotides read TGCGCCAGCAGCCAAGGTAGTATTACCGTGCGAAATCAGCCCCAGCATTTT.

This clone has just a few counts. V gene TRBV4-1 combines with J gene TRBJ2-1, with 16 bases fitting TRBD2. Trimming cost V 7 bases and J 0 bases; bases outside gene matches: 6. Germline CDR1 and CDR2: MGHRA and YSYEKL. The CDR3 is 18 amino acids. The CDR3 sequence is CASKPGLAGGSSYNEQFF. DNA of the CDR3: TGCGCCAGCAAACCGGGACTAGCGGGAGGGAGCTCCTACAATGAGCAGTTCTTC.

This clone came up once. The chain's CDR3 is CASSLTGTAEAFF. CDR3 DNA: TGCGCCAGCAGCTTGACGGGTACCGCTGAAGCTTTCTTT. This rearrangement joins TRBV5-1 to TRBJ1-1; D gene unclear. Germline CDR1 SGHRS, CDR2 YFSETQ. CDR3 size: 13 residues. Trimming took off 1 base at V and 6 bases at J, with 10 bases between the two ends. The variable domain in full, with the rest retrieved from reference TRBV5-1 and TRBJ1-1, is KAGVTQTPRYLIKTRGQQVTLSCSPISGHRSVSWYQQTPGQGLQFLFEYFSETQRNKGNFPGRFSGRQFSNSRSEMNVSTLELGDSALYLCASSLTGTAEAFFGQGTRLTVV.

This clone was seen just once. The rearrangement links TRBV9 to TRBJ2-5; 8 bases match TRBD1. Germline values: CDR1 SGDLS, CDR2 YYNGEE. The CDR3 consists of 14 residues. Unmatched junction bases numbered 4, after V lost 3 bases and J lost 3 bases. CDR3 sequence (DNA): TGTGCCAGCAGCGGTCACAGGGGGGAAGAGACCCAGTACTTC. Amino acid sequence: CASSGHRGEETQYF.

This clone turned up a few times. The chain combines TRBV6-2 or TRBV6-3 with TRBJ1-4; D not certain. Germline V CDR1 and CDR2: MNHEY, SVGEGT. The germline V and J ends were trimmed by 6 bases and 7 bases, with 9 bases remaining between them. The CDR3 length is 12 residues. The CDR3 region has the DNA TGTGCCAGCAGCCAACTCGGTGAAAAACTGTTTTTT. It yields the protein CASSQLGEKLFF.

The chain couples TRBV7-9 to TRBJ2-3; perhaps TRBD2 as D (6 bases). Germline V CDR1 and CDR2: SEHNR, FQNEAQ (reference sequence). The CDR3 has 14 amino acids. V was cut by 4 bases and J by 1 base, with 9 bases left in between. In DNA, the CDR3 is TGTGCCAGCAGCTCGGGGGTGGGCACAGATACGCAGTATTTT. Translating it yields CASSSGVGTDTQYF.

This chain uses TRBV6-5 with TRBJ2-3; weak D call: TRBD2 (5 bases). The CDR3 runs 14 residues. Trimming removed 7 bases at V and 4 bases at J, with 15 bases between. Looked up from germline, CDR1 is MNHEY and CDR2 is SVGAGI. The DNA of the CDR3 is TGTGCCAGCAATACTAGGGTCGGACCAGATACGCAGTATTTT. Translation: CASNTRVGPDTQYF.

This clone was observed a single time. V and J are TRBV19 and TRBJ1-1; 7 bases are shared with TRBD1. Germline V gene sequence: CDR1 LNHDA, CDR2 SQIVND (reference sequence). The CDR3 extends over 15 amino acids. J lost 6 bases, V lost 5 bases, and 12 bases had no gene match. The CDR3 nucleotides are TGTGCCAGTAGTTCCCAGGGGGGCGAGAGTCCTGAAGCTTTCTTT. It translates to CASSSQGGESPEAFF. The full variable domain, with the rest looked up from reference TRBV19 and TRBJ1-1, is DGGITQSPKYLFRKEGQNVTLSCEQNLNHDAMYWYRQDPGQGLRLIYYSQIVNDFQKGDIAEGYSVSREKKESFPLTVTSAQKNPTAFYLCASSSQGGESPEAFFGQGTRLTVV.

This clone has more than one count but fewer than ten. The chain uses TRBV4-2 and TRBJ2-7, with a weak D call TRBD1 (7 bases). Germline CDR1 reads LGHNA; CDR2 reads YNFKEQ. The CDR3 runs 15 residues. Trimming took 2 bases from V and 7 from J, leaving 18 bases between them. DNA for the CDR3: TGTGCCAGCAGCCAACTTGACAGGGACTCGGGAGAGCAGTACTTC. Translated: CASSQLDRDSGEQYF.

The V call is TRBV3-1 (or the pseudogene TRBV3-2), the J call TRBJ1-2; D unresolved. The V end lost 5 bases, the J end lost 0 bases, and 13 bases lay between the germline ends. The germline V gene has CDR1 LGHDT and CDR2 YNNKEL (reference sequence). This CDR3 region has 15 residues. In DNA form, the CDR3 reads TGTGCCAGCAGCTATTTGGAGAGTTCTAACTATGGCTACACCTTC. It encodes CASSYLESSNYGYTF.

The V gene is TRBV18, the J gene TRBJ1-6; no reliable D call. Germline V CDR1 and CDR2: KGHSH, LQKENI. Trimming took 5 bases from V and 0 from J, leaving 14 bases between them. The CDR3 spans 17 residues. The CDR3 DNA reads as TGTGCCAGCTCATCTTCATCCCAGAACTCCTATAATTCACCCCTCCACTTT. Amino acids: CASSSSSQNSYNSPLHF.

The genes are TRBV6-5 and TRBJ1-1; TRBD1 is a possible D gene (6 bases). V dropped 9 bases and J dropped 3 bases, with 20 bases sitting between them. Germline loops: CDR1 MNHEY, CDR2 SVGAGI. The CDR3 spans 15 residues. CDR3 sequence (DNA): TGTGCCAGTCTAGGGGAGGGGGGGAGATACACTGAAGCTTTCTTT. As protein: CASLGEGGRYTEAFF.

The chain links TRBV11-2 to TRBJ2-5; possibly TRBD1 for D (6 bases). Deletions cut 5 bases from V and 2 bases from J, with 12 bases between. The germline V gene has CDR1 SGHAT and CDR2 FQNNGV. This CDR3 contains 14 residues. In nucleotides, the CDR3 is TGTGCCAGCAGCCAAGGGACACAGCAAGAGACCCAGTACTTC. It is translated as CASSQGTQQETQYF.

The V gene is TRBV5-1, the J gene TRBJ1-6; 8 nucleotides line up with TRBD1. The germline gives CDR1 SGHRS, CDR2 YFSETQ. The CDR3 is 15 amino acids. Germline trimming cut 4 bases from V and 11 bases from J; bases unmatched to any gene: 11. In DNA, the CDR3 is TGCGCCAGCAGCACCAGGACAGGGACGGGGGCACCCCTCCACTTT. Its protein product is CASSTRTGTGAPLHF.

The V call is TRBV5-1, the J call TRBJ2-3, with 8 bases aligning to TRBD1. The CDR3 is made up of 16 amino acids. Germline V lookup: CDR1 SGHRS, CDR2 YFSETQ. With V trimmed by 0 bases and J by 4 bases, 7 bases remained unmatched. CDR3 in amino acids: CASSLGTGSRADTQYF. The CDR3, as DNA: TGCGCCAGCAGCTTGGGGACAGGGAGTCGTGCAGATACGCAGTATTTT.